The present T cell receptor beta chain was sequenced within a study of blood T cells in healthy people across ages. About the research overall: Roughly one uniquely barcoded beta molecule per two T cells was captured.

Study-wide results and limits: In these data, TCR beta diversity tracked strongly with naive T cell percentage. Nothing was known about donor CMV status, and this possibly confounded expanded clonotype changes. Naive and antigen-experienced cells could not be conclusively compared, given unsorted PBMCs.

Remarks on this clonotype: The antigen is not known.

PCR was performed a second time for about 6 to 12 cycles using a sample-barcoded 5' primer and a J-beta primer mix. One entry per CDR3 protein, called by TCRdb with MiXCR from the 5' RACE reads. Among 1.5 million to 1.8 million distinct CDR3 sequences listed, 40% to 45% were seen once. V lost 0 bases and J 2 bases, leaving 11 bases between the germline ends. Germline V gene data show CDR1 as SGDLS and CDR2 as YYNGEE. CDR3 length: 15 amino acids. Sequenced sample: blood. The genes are TRBV9 and TRBJ2-5; D remains unclear. The receptor was derived from a woman younger than 35 in good health. The CDR3 is CASSVVGGPQETQYF. CDR3 DNA: TGTGCCAGCAGCGTAGTGGGCGGACCTCAAGAGACCCAGTACTTC. The full variable domain, its missing parts supplied by reference TRBV9 and TRBJ2-5, is DSGVTQTPKHLITATGQRVTLRCSPRSGDLSVYWYQQSLDQGLQFLIQYYNGEERAKGNILERFSAQQFPDLHSELNLSSLELGDSALYFCASSVVGGPQETQYFGPGTRLLVL.